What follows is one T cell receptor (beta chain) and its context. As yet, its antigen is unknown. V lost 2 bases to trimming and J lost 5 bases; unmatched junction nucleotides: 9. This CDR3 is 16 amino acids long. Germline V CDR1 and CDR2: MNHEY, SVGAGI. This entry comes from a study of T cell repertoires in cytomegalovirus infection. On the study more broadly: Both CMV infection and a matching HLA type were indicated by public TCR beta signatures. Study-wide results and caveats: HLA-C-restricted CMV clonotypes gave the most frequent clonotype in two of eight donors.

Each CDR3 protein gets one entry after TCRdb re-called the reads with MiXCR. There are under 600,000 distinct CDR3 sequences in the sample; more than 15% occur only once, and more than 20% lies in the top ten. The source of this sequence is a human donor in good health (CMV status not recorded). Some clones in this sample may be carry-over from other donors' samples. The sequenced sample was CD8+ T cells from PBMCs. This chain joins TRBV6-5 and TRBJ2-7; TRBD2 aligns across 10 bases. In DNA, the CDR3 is TGTGCCAGCAGTTACCCAGGCAGCGGGAGGGCCCACGAGCAGTACTTC. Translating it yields CASSYPGSGRAHEQYF.